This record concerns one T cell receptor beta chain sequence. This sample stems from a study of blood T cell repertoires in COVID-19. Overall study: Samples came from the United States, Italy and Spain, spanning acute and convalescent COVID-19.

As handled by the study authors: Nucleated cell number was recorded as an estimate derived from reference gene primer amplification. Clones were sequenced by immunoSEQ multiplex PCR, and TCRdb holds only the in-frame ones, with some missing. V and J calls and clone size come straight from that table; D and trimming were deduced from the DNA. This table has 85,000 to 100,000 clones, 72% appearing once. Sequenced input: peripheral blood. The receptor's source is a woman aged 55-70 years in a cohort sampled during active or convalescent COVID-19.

The CDR3 coding sequence is TGCGCCAGCAGTTCCCGACAGGGGAAAGTCACTGAAGCTTTCTTT. Translating gives CASSSRQGKVTEAFF. The chain carries TRBV5-1 and TRBJ1-1, with 8 bases that match TRBD1. With 5 bases clipped from V and 4 bases from J, the junction kept 10 bases outside the gene matches. This CDR3 has 15 amino acids. CDR1 is SGHRS, CDR2 YFSETQ, per germline.